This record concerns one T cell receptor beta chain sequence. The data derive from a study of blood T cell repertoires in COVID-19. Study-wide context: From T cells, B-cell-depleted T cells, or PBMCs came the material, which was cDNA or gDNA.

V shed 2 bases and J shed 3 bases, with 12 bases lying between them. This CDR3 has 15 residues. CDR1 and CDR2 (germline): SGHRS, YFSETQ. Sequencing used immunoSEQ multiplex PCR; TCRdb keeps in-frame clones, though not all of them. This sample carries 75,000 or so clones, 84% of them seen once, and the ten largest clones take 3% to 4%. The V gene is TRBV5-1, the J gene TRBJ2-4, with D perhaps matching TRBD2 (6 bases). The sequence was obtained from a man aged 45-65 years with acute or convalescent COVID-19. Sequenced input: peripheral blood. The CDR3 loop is CASSFGGLDKNIQYF. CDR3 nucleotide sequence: TGCGCCAGCAGCTTCGGGGGTTTGGACAAAAACATTCAGTACTTC.